The 7 T cell receptor beta chains below come from one sample, sequenced in a study of post-analysis software for immune sequencing data. Points from the study as a whole: With TRBV5-6, TRBV5-1 and TRBV20-1 included, about five TRBV segments were more frequent in patients than in controls.

These TCRs are of unknown antigen specificity. Prepared libraries of TCR beta cDNA carried unique molecular identifiers. Each CDR3 protein is one row after TCRdb ran MiXCR on the PCR reads. Here the sample spans about 170,000 distinct CDR3 sequences, roughly 30% being singletons. The sequencing input was blood. All receptors derive from a girl aged 5-17 years with multiple sclerosis.

This clonotype has ten or more counts. In DNA, the CDR3 is TGTGCCAGCAGCTATCCCCCGAGGGGGCAAAGCGACGAGCAGTACTTC. It yields the protein CASSYPPRGQSDEQYF. The genes are TRBV7-9 and TRBJ2-7; 7 nucleotides align to TRBD1. In germline, CDR1 is SEHNR, CDR2 FQNEAQ (reference sequence). V shed 4 bases and J 5 bases; nucleotides not matched to a gene: 14. CDR3 length: 16 residues.

This clonotype was observed a few times. The chain joins TRBV4-1 to TRBJ1-5, with D possibly matching TRBD1 (6 bases). The V end was cut by 4 bases, the J end by 3 bases, with 16 bases between. CDR1 and CDR2 from the germline V gene are MGHRA and YSYEKL. The CDR3 is 16 residues long. The CDR3 spells CASSPWVGANNQPQHF. Written as DNA, the CDR3 is TGCGCCAGCAGCCCATGGGTGGGGGCGAACAATCAGCCCCAGCATTTT.

Many counts were recorded for this clonotype. The V call is TRBV5-5, the J call TRBJ1-2, with D unclear. The CDR3 contains 13 residues. Trimming shortened V by 4 bases and J by 3 bases, and 10 bases separated the two germline ends. The germline V gene encodes CDR1 SGHKS and CDR2 YYEKEE (reference sequence). In DNA form, the CDR3 reads TGTGCCAGCAGCCTGGACGGTGACTATGGCTACACCTTC. Its translation: CASSLDGDYGYTF.

The chain links TRBV5-1 to TRBJ2-2; a possible D gene is TRBD1 (5 bases). Per the germline V gene, CDR1 is SGHRS and CDR2 is YFSETQ. The CDR3 length is 15 residues. V lost 0 bases and J 7 bases, leaving 13 bases between the germline ends. This chain's CDR3 is CASSLAGQGSGELFF. The DNA of the CDR3 is TGCGCCAGCAGCTTGGCCGGTCAGGGTAGCGGGGAGCTGTTTTTT.

In this sample, this clonotype turned up many times. This rearrangement joins TRBV20-1 to TRBJ2-7; D ambiguous. The ends were cut back, 3 bases at V and 2 bases at J, with 17 bases in the middle. This CDR3 is built from 15 residues. CDR1 and CDR2 from the germline V gene are DFQATT and SNEGSKA (reference sequence). As DNA, the CDR3 is TGCAGTGCTAGTCTGGCGGCGCCGGCCGCCTACGAGCAGTACTTC. This gives the protein CSASLAAPAAYEQYF.

This clonotype was detected many times. The genes are TRBV6-1 and TRBJ2-7; 8 bases are shared with TRBD1. V dropped 4 bases and J dropped 2; count of bases not matched to a gene: 7. The CDR3 totals 15 residues. CDR1 is MNHNS, CDR2 SASEGT, per germline. CDR3 sequence reads: CASSVPTGAPYEQYF. The CDR3 DNA reads TGTGCCAGCAGTGTACCGACAGGGGCGCCCTACGAGCAGTACTTC.

This clonotype was observed a single time. V usage is TRBV3-1 and J usage is TRBJ1-1, with D tentatively TRBD1 (6 bases). V lost 6 bases, J lost 7 bases, and 21 bases lay in between. The germline gives CDR1 LGHDT, CDR2 YNNKEL (reference sequence). The CDR3 runs to 15 residues. The DNA of the CDR3 is TGTGCCAGCAGTCAGACCCGAGGGGGGCTAAATGAAGCTTTCTTT. Translation: CASSQTRGGLNEAFF.